This is a list of T cell receptor beta chains from one sample in a study of post-analysis software for immune sequencing data. A single record per CDR3 protein comes from TCRdb applying MiXCR to the PCR reads. This sample has 600,000 to 700,000 distinct CDR3 sequences, with approximately 60% found just once. Sequences were obtained from blood. Source of these receptors: a girl aged 2-9 years with multiple sclerosis. The CDR3 runs from the conserved cysteine through the conserved F or W. Fields, in order: D gene, V gene, J gene, CDR3 protein. A D gene is named only where the DNA matches it firmly.

>TRBD2|TRBV11-2|TRBJ2-1
CASSAGGEAFEQFF
>NA|TRBV10-3|NA
CAIRGSGETQYF
>NA|TRBV5-1|TRBJ2-5
CASSPVRGRQETQYF
>NA|TRBV20-1|TRBJ2-1
CSARDVRRAIPLYNEQFF
>TRBD1|TRBV28|TRBJ2-7
CASSLFIGQGARYEQYF
>TRBD1|TRBV20-1|TRBJ1-2
CSAYDRGRYGYTF
>TRBD1|TRBV7-9|TRBJ2-1
CASSFGTGMNEQFF
>NA|TRBV29-1|TRBJ1-1
CSVQGSGPEAFF
>TRBD1|TRBV7-9|TRBJ2-1
CASLSYRGRGENEQFF
>TRBD1|TRBV4-3|TRBJ2-3
CASSPVQGAQDTQYF
>NA|TRBV7-9|TRBJ2-5
CASSPPGGRGETQYF
>TRBD2|TRBV25-1|TRBJ2-5
CDSSELGTILGETQYF
>TRBD2|TRBV5-1|TRBJ2-5
CASSLGGTSGEETQYF
>NA|TRBV5-5|TRBJ2-3
CASSLWPDTDTQYF
>TRBD2|TRBV20-1|TRBJ2-3
CSARPTLAGGLNTQYF
>NA|TRBV6-5|TRBJ2-1
CASSLSELLRETQFF
>TRBD2|TRBV13|TRBJ2-1
CASSLIAGVAFF
>TRBD1|TRBV6-5|TRBJ2-1
CASNPGTVDNEQFF
>NA|TRBV7-2|NA
CASNVVGGQGAEQYF
>NA|TRBV24-1|TRBJ2-1
CATSDPSFTRGSRSYNEQFF
>NA|TRBV6-2/TRBV6-3|TRBJ1-1
CASSSPVTVTEAFF
>NA|TRBV20-1|TRBJ2-3
CSARAAGRADTQYF
>TRBD1|TRBV20-1|TRBJ1-1
CSASLQGGDTEAFF
>NA|TRBV20-1|TRBJ1-6
CSAHTWAGSSYNSPLHF
>NA|TRBV25-1|TRBJ2-3
CASTLTGDTDTQYF
>NA|TRBV6-4|TRBJ2-1
CASSDSTRGSESSYNEQFF
>NA|TRBV20-1|TRBJ2-5
CSASESGLVETQYF
>NA|TRBV5-1|TRBJ2-5
CASKGETQYF
>NA|TRBV6-1|TRBJ1-2
CASSDYAENYGYTF
>TRBD1|TRBV29-1|TRBJ2-5
CSVKKGTGDRAQYF
>TRBD1|TRBV5-1|TRBJ2-7
CASSVAWTGSSYEQYF
>TRBD2|TRBV7-3|TRBJ2-3
CASSLGPSSGQRGQYF
>NA|TRBV24-1|NA
CATSDYYIQYF